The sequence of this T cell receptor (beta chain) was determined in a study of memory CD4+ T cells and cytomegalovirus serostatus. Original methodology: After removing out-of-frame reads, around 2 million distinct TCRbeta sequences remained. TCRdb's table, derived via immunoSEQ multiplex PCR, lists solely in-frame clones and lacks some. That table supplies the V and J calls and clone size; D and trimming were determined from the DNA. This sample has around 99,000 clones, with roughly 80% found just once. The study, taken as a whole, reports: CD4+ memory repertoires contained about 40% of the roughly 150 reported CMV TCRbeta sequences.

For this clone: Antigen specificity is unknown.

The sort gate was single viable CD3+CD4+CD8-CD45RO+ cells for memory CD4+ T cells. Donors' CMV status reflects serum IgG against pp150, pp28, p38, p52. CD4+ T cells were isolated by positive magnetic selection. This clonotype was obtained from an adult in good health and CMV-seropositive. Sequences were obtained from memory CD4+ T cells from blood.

The CDR3 DNA reads as TGTGCCAGCAGCTTTCCATCTAGTGGCTCCCCGACCTACGAGCAGTACTTC. Amino acid sequence: CASSFPSSGSPTYEQYF. The chain links TRBV11-2 to TRBJ2-7, with D unclear. The CDR3 runs to 17 residues. Germline V gene sequence: CDR1 SGHAT, CDR2 FQNNGV. Deletions cut 3 bases from V and 2 bases from J, with 20 bases between.